Presented here are 8 T cell receptor beta chains from one specimen sequenced in a study of identical twins. TCRdb independently ran MiXCR on the 5' RACE reads; one entry per CDR3 protein. The data hold about 470,000 distinct CDR3 sequences, with 24% observed a single time. Separately, the same data were catalogued under a study of T cells expressing NK-cell markers.

The sequenced sample consisted of CD4+ T cells sorted from blood. These receptors came from a woman aged 18 to 35 in good health.

This clonotype was counted only a few times. The chain employs TRBV15 and TRBJ2-7; no clear D gene. Deletions cut 6 bases from V and 4 bases from J, with 16 bases between. CDR3 length: 14 residues. Looked up from germline, CDR1 is LNHNV and CDR2 is YYDKDF (reference sequence). CDR3 sequence reads: CATRKAEPDYEQYF. CDR3 nucleotides: TGTGCCACCAGAAAGGCGGAGCCCGATTACGAGCAGTACTTC.

This clonotype has a handful of counts. The gene calls are TRBV6-5 and TRBJ1-6, with 7 bases matching TRBD1. V trimming: 3 bases; J trimming: 9 bases; junction bases outside the gene matches: 8. Germline lookup yields CDR1 MNHEY and CDR2 SVGAGI. This CDR3 comprises 15 residues. The CDR3 coding sequence is TGTGCCAGCAGTTATTATGACAGGGACGGTTCACCCCTCCACTTT. It translates to CASSYYDRDGSPLHF.

The V and J genes are TRBV13 and TRBJ2-7; D may be TRBD2 (5 bases). This CDR3 has 13 residues. CDR1 and CDR2 (germline): PRHDT, FYEKMQ (reference sequence). With 5 bases removed from V and 3 bases from J, the gap between germline ends came to 11 bases. CDR3 nucleotide sequence: TGTGCCAGCAGCATGGACCGGGACTACGAGCAGTACTTC. Protein product: CASSMDRDYEQYF. The entire variable domain, with the rest obtained from reference TRBV13 and TRBJ2-7, is as follows: AAGVIQSPRHLIKEKRETATLKCYPIPRHDTVYWYQQGPGQDPQFLISFYEKMQSDKGSIPDRFSAQQFSDYHSELNMSSLELGDSALYFCASSMDRDYEQYFGPGTRLTVT.

The gene calls are TRBV20-1 and TRBJ2-1, with 9 positions matching TRBD2. CDR1 is DFQATT and CDR2 is SNEGSKA in the germline V gene (reference sequence). V lost 2 bases to trimming and J lost 5 bases; unmatched junction nucleotides: 10. CDR3 size: 16 residues. The CDR3 region has the DNA TGCAGTGCTAGAATCCCCGGGACTAGCCATAACAATGAGCAGTTCTTC. Translating it yields CSARIPGTSHNNEQFF.

This clonotype was picked up one time. This rearrangement joins TRBV12-3 or TRBV12-4 to TRBJ2-2; possible D gene TRBD2, 7 bases. CDR3 length: 19 amino acids. V gave up 11 bases and J gave up 0 bases, with 28 bases separating them. CDR3 DNA: TGTGCCTTCAGAATACGCAGGGGAGGGAGCACCACGAACACCGGGGAGCTGTTTTTT. Amino acid sequence: CAFRIRRGGSTTNTGELFF.

This clonotype was counted between two and nine times. The chain combines TRBV5-1 with TRBJ1-1; D remains ambiguous. V lost 2 bases and J 1 base, leaving 9 bases between the germline ends. Per the germline V gene, CDR1 is SGHRS and CDR2 is YFSETQ. This CDR3 spans 14 amino acids. CDR3 DNA sequence: TGCGCCAGCAGCTTAGGACGGTCGAACACTGAAGCTTTCTTT. This codes for CASSLGRSNTEAFF.

This clonotype showed up just a few times. J is TRBJ2-2 and V is TRBV12-3 or TRBV12-4, with D perhaps matching TRBD2 (7 bases). The length of the CDR3 is 15 residues. Between the trimmed V and J ends, which lost 3 bases and 4 bases, there was a span of 12 bases. CDR3 loop: CASSFAGGRTGELFF. In DNA form, the CDR3 reads TGTGCCAGCAGTTTCGCCGGGGGGCGCACCGGGGAGCTGTTTTTT.

The chain is built from TRBV12-3 or TRBV12-4 and TRBJ1-4; TRBD1 might be the D (5 bases). The germline V and J ends were trimmed by 3 bases and 7 bases, with 12 bases remaining between them. The CDR3 is 14 residues long. The DNA of the CDR3 is TGTGCCAGCAGTTTTTCGGGGGAAGGTGAAAAACTGTTTTTT. Amino acids: CASSFSGEGEKLFF.